This T cell receptor beta chain appears in the sequencing data of a study of PD-1 blockade in classical Hodgkin lymphoma. This CDR3 region has 14 residues. V was pared by 6 bases and J by 2 bases, with 13 bases between. The germline gives CDR1 MNHEY, CDR2 SMNVEV (reference sequence). For this clone: What it binds is not known.

Clones were read by immunoSEQ multiplex PCR, and TCRdb kept only the in-frame ones, dropping some. The profile shows 90,000 to 110,000 clones, about nine tenths of them singletons. This sample's time point: cycle 4 day 1 (C4D1), after 6 weeks of nivolumab. Every one of the patients relapsed after autologous stem cell transplantation (brentuximab vedotin exposure was variable). Complete response, partial response or progressive disease constituted the best response categories observed. Whole-study findings and limits: Reported findings placed baseline TCR diversity lower in newly diagnosed patients (compared with healthy donors).

The clonotype was recovered from a human donor with classical Hodgkin lymphoma. This chain uses TRBV27 with TRBJ1-1, with a possible D match to TRBD1 (6 bases). Source: peripheral blood mononuclear cells (PBMCs), taken before the fourth cycle of nivolumab. The CDR3 loop reads CASRAGAANTEAFF. The CDR3 DNA follows: TGTGCCAGCAGAGCAGGGGCGGCTAACACTGAAGCTTTCTTT.